A few counts support the clone carrying this TCR beta chain. The antigen remains unidentified. Sequencing was performed with immunoSEQ multiplex PCR; in TCRdb, only in-frame clones are kept and a portion is missing. The sample records around 110,000 clones, 80% to 90% being singletons. These data originate in a study of T cell responses to AZD1222 COVID-19 vaccine. Study-level background: Whether given at about 4 or about 12 weeks, second doses were pooled.

Overall study results and limits: Samples come after the peak T cell response, not at day 14. Among those given AZD1222, only six were seropositive at baseline.

The germline V and J ends were trimmed by 3 bases and 0 bases, with 18 bases remaining between them. In germline, CDR1 is KGHSH, CDR2 LQKENI. The CDR3 totals 19 residues. The specimen comprised peripheral blood, sampled on day 0 of AZD1222 vaccination. The rearrangement joins TRBV18 to TRBJ1-6, with D perhaps TRBD1 (5 bases). This TCR came from an adult in good health. As DNA, the CDR3 is TGTGCCAGCTCACCCTTGGGAGCGGGGCCGAGCTCCTATAATTCACCCCTCCACTTT. Its translation is CASSPLGAGPSSYNSPLHF.